This T cell receptor (beta chain) was obtained from a study of cytomegalovirus exposure and HLA in healthy donors. 60 Vbeta and 13 Jbeta primers were used in PCR. Profiled with immunoSEQ multiplex PCR; TCRdb holds only in-frame clones, not every one. Found here are under 150,000 clones, around 82% of them singletons; the top ten hold about 6.5%. This CDR3 has 12 residues. CDR1 is SQVTM and CDR2 is ANQGSEA in the germline V gene. V gave up 4 bases and J gave up 7 bases, with 11 bases separating them. The receptor comes from a man aged 35-49 years in good health and CMV-seropositive. The chain recombines TRBV29-1 with TRBJ2-1, with a possible D match to TRBD1 (5 bases). The sequenced sample consisted of PBMCs. CDR3 sequence reads: CSVAGQGNEQFF. CDR3 nucleotides: TGCAGCGTTGCGGGTCAGGGTAATGAGCAGTTCTTC.